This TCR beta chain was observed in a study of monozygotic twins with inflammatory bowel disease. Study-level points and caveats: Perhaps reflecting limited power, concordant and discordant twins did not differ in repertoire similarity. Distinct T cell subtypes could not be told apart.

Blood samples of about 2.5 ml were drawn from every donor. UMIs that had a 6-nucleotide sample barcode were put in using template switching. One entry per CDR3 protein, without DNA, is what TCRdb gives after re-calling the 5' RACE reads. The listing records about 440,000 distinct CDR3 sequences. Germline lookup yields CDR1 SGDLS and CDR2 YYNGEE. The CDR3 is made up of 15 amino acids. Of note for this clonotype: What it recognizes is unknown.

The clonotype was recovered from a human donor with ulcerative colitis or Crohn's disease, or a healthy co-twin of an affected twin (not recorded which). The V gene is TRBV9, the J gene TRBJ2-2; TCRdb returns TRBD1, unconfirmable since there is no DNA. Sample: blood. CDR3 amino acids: CASSVQGANTGELFF.